This is a list of T cell receptor beta chains from one sample in a study of cytomegalovirus exposure and HLA in healthy donors. Only in-frame clones appear in the TCRdb table, and some are missing; sequencing was by immunoSEQ multiplex PCR. The sample includes 60,000 to 85,000 clones, about 66% of them seen just once. Sequencing was carried out using PBMCs. Source of these receptors: a man in his sixties in good health and CMV-seropositive. The CDR3 runs from the conserved cysteine through the conserved F or W. D genes are given only for firm matches. Expanded clones are given a class, and other clones once, few, many or no size at all.

clone_size j_call v_call d_call cdr3_nt cdr3_aa
- TRBJ2-7 TRBV2 TRBD2 TGTGCCAGACGGGGGCTGCGGGAGGACTACGAGCAGTACTTC CARRGLREDYEQYF
- TRBJ1-5 TRBV19 - TGTGCCAGTAGCGACTCGTCAGAACAGCCCCAGCATTTT CASSDSSEQPQHF
- TRBJ2-7 TRBV5-1 TRBD2 TGCGCCAGCAGTAAAGGCGGACTAGCGGGAGACGAGCAGTACTTC CASSKGGLAGDEQYF
few TRBJ1-2 TRBV4-1 TRBD1 TGCGCCAGCAGCCAAATCGGACAGGGGTGTGGCTACACCTTC CASSQIGQGCGYTF
- TRBJ2-4 TRBV2 TRBD1 TGTGCCAGCAGTGCCGGGACAGGGAGGTACATTCAGTACTTC CASSAGTGRYIQYF
- TRBJ1-6 TRBV6-5 TRBD1 TGTGCCAGCAGTTCGCCGGGACAGGGGAATAATTCACCCCTCCACTTT CASSSPGQGNNSPLHF
once TRBJ1-5 TRBV10-2 - TGCGCCAGCAGTACACAGCTCAATCAGCCCCAGCATTTT CASSTQLNQPQHF
- TRBJ2-7 TRBV27 - TGTGCCAGCAGTTTAAATTTTCTAGCGCTTTCCTACGAGCAGTACTTC CASSLNFLALSYEQYF
- TRBJ2-7 TRBV7-8 TRBD1 TGTGCCAGCAGCTTAGTACAGGGGGGAACGCTTGACTACGAGCAGTACTTC CASSLVQGGTLDYEQYF
- TRBJ2-2 TRBV6-5 - TGTGCCAGCAGTTACTCATCGACGGGAAACACCGGGGAGCTGTTTTTT CASSYSSTGNTGELFF
- TRBJ1-1 TRBV29-1 TRBD1 TGCAGCGGATGGACAGGGGCGTTGAACACTGAAGCTTTCTTT CSGWTGALNTEAFF
- TRBJ2-1 TRBV4-2 TRBD1 TGTGCCAGCAGCCAGGACAGGGATTGGGGTAAGCAGTTCTTC CASSQDRDWGKQFF
- TRBJ2-1 TRBV7-9 - TGTGCCAGCAGCTCGGGGACTCGCGAAGAGCAGTTCTTC CASSSGTREEQFF
few TRBJ2-1 TRBV19 TRBD2 TGTGCCAGTAGTAGGGGGTTGCGGGAGAGTGGCAATGAGCAGTTCTTC CASSRGLRESGNEQFF
- TRBJ2-7 TRBV5-4 - TGTGCCAGCAGCTTGGATCAGTCTTCGTCCTACGAGCAGTACTTC CASSLDQSSSYEQYF
once TRBJ1-2 TRBV7-6 TRBD1 TGTGCCAGCAGCCCCGGACAGGGAGGAGGTGGCTACACCTTC CASSPGQGGGGYTF
- TRBJ2-7 TRBV7-9 - TGTGCCAGCAGCTGGGAAGGAGGGGGGGAGTACTTC CASSWEGGGEYF
once TRBJ2-5 TRBV5-4 - TGTGCCAGCAGCTCCTTACAGGTGCTTCTCCAAGAGACCCAGTACTTC CASSSLQVLLQETQYF